This TCR beta chain emerged from a study of cytomegalovirus exposure and HLA in healthy donors. This clone has a single count. V shed 6 bases and J 0 bases; nucleotides not matched to a gene: 5. The CDR3 extends over 15 amino acids. Germline CDR1 reads MNHEY; CDR2 reads SVGAGI. Using immunoSEQ multiplex PCR, the repertoire was profiled, and TCRdb retains in-frame clones only, with some absent. Of a few hundred thousand clones in the sample, approximately 88% are singletons; the top ten hold about an eighth. The chain employs TRBV6-5 and TRBJ2-1; TRBD2 aligns across 7 bases. This clonotype was obtained from a woman in her 30s in good health and CMV-seropositive. Source material: PBMCs. For the CDR3, the DNA is TGTGCCAGCAGCCCCGGGGGGAGCTCCTACAATGAGCAGTTCTTC. Its translation is CASSPGGSSYNEQFF.